The 13 T cell receptor beta chains below were found in one sample sequenced in a study of shared clonotypes between healthy human individuals. The repertoire was sequenced with immunoSEQ multiplex PCR; TCRdb's copy has only in-frame clones and lacks some. The sample holds just under 350,000 clones, less than 75% seen once. The sequenced sample was memory CD4+ T cells sorted from blood. Subset noted: CD45RA-negative fraction. All receptors derive from a man aged 25 to 40 in good health.

As for this clone: A clone one base away is much larger, so this may be a read error. J is TRBJ2-6 and V is TRBV25-1; the match to TRBD1 covers 8 bases. The CDR3 is 17 residues long. Per germline, CDR1 MGHDK and CDR2 SYGVNS. V shed 3 bases, J shed 4 bases, and the junction held 8 bases outside the gene matches. CDR3 in amino acids: CASSDPGGAVGANVLTF. The CDR3, as DNA: TGTGCCAGCAGTGATCCAGGGGGCGCGGTGGGGGCCAACGTCCTGACTTTC.

The CDR3 is CASSPQPTSGRNTGELFF. The CDR3 DNA follows: TGTGCCAGCAGCCCCCAGCCCACTAGCGGGAGAAACACCGGGGAGCTGTTTTTT. This rearrangement joins TRBV7-3 to TRBJ2-2; 11 nucleotides align to TRBD2. The V and J ends lost 5 bases and 2 bases, in that order; junction bases with no gene match: 10. The CDR3 length is 18 residues. Germline-derived CDR1 and CDR2 are SGHTA and FQGTGA.

The V gene is TRBV12-5, the J gene TRBJ2-6; TRBD2 aligns across 7 bases. The ends lost 2 bases at V and 2 bases at J; junction bases unmatched: 18. The germline CDR1 and CDR2 sequences are LGHNT and FRNRAP. This CDR3 has 21 amino acids. CDR3: CASGLRRLALGGATGANVLTF. In DNA, the CDR3 is TGTGCTAGTGGTTTGCGCCGACTAGCCCTCGGTGGGGCGACTGGGGCCAACGTCCTGACTTTC.

The rearrangement uses TRBV18 and TRBJ2-4; 7 bases line up with TRBD2. V lost 3 bases and J lost 8; bases outside the gene matches: 7. Germline loops: CDR1 KGHSH, CDR2 LQKENI. This CDR3 is built from 14 residues. The CDR3 DNA is TGTGCCAGCTCACCGACGCCAAGCGGGGACATTCAGTACTTC. Protein sequence: CASSPTPSGDIQYF.

The chain carries TRBV5-8 and TRBJ1-5, with unresolved D. This CDR3 has 14 amino acids. CDR1 SGHTS and CDR2 YDEGEE come from the germline V gene. Trimming took off 4 bases at V and 3 bases at J, with 11 bases between the two ends. This CDR3 is CASSHLGYNQPQHF. The CDR3 DNA is TGTGCCAGCAGCCATCTGGGTTACAATCAGCCCCAGCATTTT.

The genes are TRBV2 and TRBJ2-3; TRBD1 aligns across 7 bases. Germline CDR1 is SNHLY and CDR2 is FYNNEI. V was clipped by 6 bases and J by 4 bases; unmatched bases: 7. This CDR3 has 14 residues. Written as DNA, the CDR3 is TGTGCCAGCAGCATACAGGGGTTCCCAGATACGCAGTATTTT. This codes for CASSIQGFPDTQYF.

This clone was counted a single time. The gene calls are TRBV11-3 and TRBJ2-3; maybe TRBD1 (6 bases). V lost 5 bases to trimming and J lost 2 bases, with 8 bases between them. The CDR3 runs to 13 residues. Germline CDR1 SGHNT, CDR2 YENEEA. The CDR3 sequence: CASSDRSTDTQYF. In DNA form, the CDR3 reads TGTGCCAGCAGCGACAGGTCCACAGATACGCAGTATTTT. The whole variable domain, remainder taken from reference TRBV11-3 and TRBJ2-3, is EAGVVQSPRYKIIEKKQPVAFWCNPISGHNTLYWYLQNLGQGPELLIRYENEEAVDDSQLPKDRFSAERLKGVDSTLKIQPAELGDSAVYLCASSDRSTDTQYFGPGTRLTVL.

The CDR3 nucleotides are TGTGCCAGCAGCCAAGATTTAGCGGGAGTGAACACCGGGGAGCTGTTTTTT. Residues: CASSQDLAGVNTGELFF. The chain carries TRBV14 and TRBJ2-2; 9 bases align to TRBD2. CDR1 is SGHDN and CDR2 is FVKESK in the germline V gene. The V segment lost 0 bases and the J segment 1 base; nucleotides outside the gene matches: 3. The CDR3 length is 17 residues.

The V and J genes are TRBV7-3 and TRBJ2-3; D gene unclear. Germline V CDR1 and CDR2: SGHTA, FQGTGA. Trimming took 3 bases from V and 2 from J, leaving 9 bases between them. The length of the CDR3 is 14 residues. The CDR3 sequence is CASSFRTTTDTQYF. CDR3 coding DNA: TGTGCCAGCAGCTTCCGGACCACCACAGATACGCAGTATTTT.

For the CDR3, the DNA is TGTGCCAGCAGGAGCGGGGGGACCAGGGGAGAAAAACTGTTTTTT. Its protein product is CASRSGGTRGEKLFF. V is TRBV2 and J is TRBJ1-4, with TRBD1 as a possible D gene (6 bases). Germline V gene data show CDR1 as SNHLY and CDR2 as FYNNEI. CDR3 length equals 15 residues. V was trimmed by 6 bases and J by 8 bases, leaving 19 bases between them.

The chain couples TRBV29-1 to TRBJ2-7; 10 nucleotides agree with TRBD1. CDR3 length: 13 amino acids. V lost 6 bases to trimming and J lost 1 base; unmatched junction nucleotides: 3. Per germline, CDR1 SQVTM and CDR2 ANQGSEA. The CDR3 DNA follows: TGCAGCGTCTGGGACAGGGGTTCCTACGAGCAGTACTTC. Its translation: CSVWDRGSYEQYF.

DNA for the CDR3: TGTGCCAGCAGCTTAGACAGGGAAATCAGGCCCCAGCATTTT. As protein: CASSLDREIRPQHF. The chain uses TRBV7-9 and TRBJ1-5; the D gene is possibly TRBD1 (6 bases). The V gene's germline CDR1 is SEHNR and CDR2 FQNEAQ (reference sequence). The V and J ends lost 1 base and 9 bases respectively, with 13 bases between them. The CDR3 has 14 residues.

This clone was counted many times. This rearrangement joins TRBV27 to TRBJ2-1; a weak D match, TRBD2 (6 bases). Germline assignment: CDR1 MNHEY and CDR2 SMNVEV (reference sequence). Trimming pared 6 bases from V and 4 bases from J, leaving 19 bases between. The CDR3 spans 16 residues. The CDR3 coding sequence is TGTGCCAGCAGCCCTATCGGGCTCGCGGGGTACAATGAGCAGTTCTTC. This sequence encodes CASSPIGLAGYNEQFF.